This record covers a single T cell receptor (beta chain). This sample is part of a study of blood T cell repertoires in COVID-19. In the source study's methods: Amplification with reference gene primers provided the estimates of nucleated cell counts. Repertoires were generated with immunoSEQ multiplex PCR, while TCRdb's copy carries only in-frame clones and drops some. V and J calls and clone size are copied from that table; D and trimming were computed from the DNA. The repertoire includes hundreds of thousands of clones, 70% to 75% of them detected once, and 2.5% to 4% sits in the top ten. The germline CDR1 and CDR2 sequences are SEHNR and FQNEAQ (reference sequence). The V gene lost 5 bases and the J gene lost 0 bases, with 19 bases spanning the gap. This CDR3 has 17 residues.

The chain is built from TRBV7-9 and TRBJ1-2; tentative D call: TRBD1 (5 bases). The sequence was collected from an elderly woman with acute or convalescent COVID-19. Specimen: peripheral blood. Here the CDR3 reads CASSKIAAGISNYGYTF. CDR3 sequence (DNA): TGTGCCAGCAGCAAGATCGCAGCAGGGATTTCTAACTATGGCTACACCTTC.